A single sample is the source of the 6 T cell receptor beta chains below, sequenced in a study of CD8 T cells in Susac syndrome. With random hexamers, reverse transcription was performed on about 0.5 to 1 ug of RNA. TCRdb re-called the immunoSEQ multiplex PCR reads through MiXCR, storing one row per CDR3 protein. This table has around 150,000 distinct CDR3 sequences, approximately 93% appearing once. The specimen sequenced was CD4+ T cells from PBMCs. Receptor source: a human donor with multiple sclerosis.

The chain recombines TRBV30 with TRBJ2-5; no firm D call. This CDR3 region has 11 residues. Deletions cut 1 base from V and 4 bases from J, with 4 bases between. In germline, CDR1 is GTSNPN, CDR2 SVGIG (reference sequence). The CDR3 region has the DNA TGTGCCTGGAGTGAAGGAGAGACCCAGTACTTC. Protein sequence: CAWSEGETQYF.

The chain employs TRBV4-1 and TRBJ2-6; D is possibly TRBD1 (6 bases). The V end lost 4 bases, the J end lost 2 bases, and 12 bases lay between the germline ends. This CDR3 is 16 amino acids long. Germline V CDR1 and CDR2: MGHRA, YSYEKL. This CDR3 is CASSRLAGAGANVLTF. The DNA for the CDR3 is TGCGCCAGCAGCCGCCTTGCAGGGGCTGGGGCCAACGTCCTGACTTTC.

The rearrangement links TRBV20-1 to TRBJ2-2; D gene unclear. CDR1 is DFQATT and CDR2 is SNEGSKA in the germline V gene (reference sequence). The CDR3 is made up of 14 amino acids. V lost 0 bases to trimming and J lost 6 bases, with 11 bases between them. DNA for the CDR3: TGCAGTGCTAGAGATCTGGGCGTCGCCGGGGAGCTGTTTTTT. Translation gives CSARDLGVAGELFF.

The chain recombines TRBV3-1 with TRBJ2-1, with 9 nucleotides matching TRBD2. CDR3 length equals 14 residues. In germline, CDR1 is LGHDT, CDR2 YNNKEL (reference sequence). V trimming: 4 bases; J trimming: 8 bases; junction bases outside the gene matches: 6. The chain's CDR3 is CASSRNSGSDEQFF. The CDR3 nucleotides are TGTGCCAGCAGCCGGAATAGCGGGAGTGATGAGCAGTTCTTC.

The chain joins TRBV4-3 to TRBJ2-5; D is undetermined. Trimming left V 1 base short and J 5 bases short, with 11 bases between. The CDR3 has 14 amino acids. The V gene's germline CDR1 is LGHNA and CDR2 YSLEER. This CDR3 reads CASSQAVLGETQYF. In DNA, the CDR3 is TGCGCCAGCAGCCAAGCCGTCCTTGGGGAGACCCAGTACTTC.

The rearrangement joins TRBV3-1 to TRBJ2-3; D remains ambiguous. This CDR3 spans 16 amino acids. V was pared by 0 bases and J by 5 bases, with 15 bases between. Germline V gene lookup returns CDR1 LGHDT and CDR2 YNNKEL (reference sequence). This chain's CDR3 is CASSQEGLFTGDTQYF. The DNA of the CDR3 is TGTGCCAGCAGCCAAGAAGGGTTATTCACGGGAGATACGCAGTATTTT.